This TCR beta chain was recovered during a study of T cell repertoires in cytomegalovirus infection. As for the study in general: TCR beta signatures that were public indicated CMV infection and matching HLA type.

This clonotype was seen repeatedly, ten times or more. Its specificity is unknown. TCRdb reprocessed the reads with MiXCR, giving one entry per CDR3 protein. This sample has around 800,000 distinct CDR3 sequences, with approximately 29% found just once. The CDR3 is made up of 15 amino acids. From germline, CDR1 is SEHNR and CDR2 FQNEAQ (reference sequence). Trimming cost V 5 bases and J 7 bases; bases outside gene matches: 6. This receptor was identified in a human donor in good health (CMV status not recorded). Some clones in this sample may be carry-over from other donors' samples. V and J are TRBV7-9 and TRBJ2-1; 12 nucleotides line up with TRBD2. The sample in question was cultured CD8+ T cells from PBMCs, obtained from culture after CMV antigen stimulation. CDR3 in amino acids: CASSATSGGSNEQFF. CDR3 sequence (DNA): TGTGCCAGCAGCGCAACTAGCGGGGGGAGTAATGAGCAGTTCTTC.